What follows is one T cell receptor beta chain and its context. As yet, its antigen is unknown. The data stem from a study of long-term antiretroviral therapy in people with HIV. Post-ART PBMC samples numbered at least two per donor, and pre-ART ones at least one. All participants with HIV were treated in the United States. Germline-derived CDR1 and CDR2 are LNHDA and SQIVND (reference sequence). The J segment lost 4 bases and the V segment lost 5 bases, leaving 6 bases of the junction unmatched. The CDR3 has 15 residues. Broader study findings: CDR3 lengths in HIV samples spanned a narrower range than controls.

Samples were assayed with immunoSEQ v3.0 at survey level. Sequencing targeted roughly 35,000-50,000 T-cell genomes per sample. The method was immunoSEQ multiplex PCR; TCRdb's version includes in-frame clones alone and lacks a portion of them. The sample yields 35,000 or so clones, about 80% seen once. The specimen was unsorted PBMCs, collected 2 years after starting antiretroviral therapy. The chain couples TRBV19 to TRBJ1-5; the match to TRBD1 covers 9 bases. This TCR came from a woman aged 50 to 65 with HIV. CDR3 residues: CASSPADRGNQPQHF. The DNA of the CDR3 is TGTGCCAGTAGTCCAGCAGACAGGGGGAATCAGCCCCAGCATTTT.